This TCR beta chain stems from a study of response to subunit inactivated influenza vaccine. Points from the study as a whole: Seasonal influenza vaccination, on each occasion, was suggested by the authors to recruit few new T cells.

Looked up from germline, CDR1 is DFQATT and CDR2 is SNEGSKA (reference sequence). V dropped 0 bases and J dropped 2; count of bases not matched to a gene: 11. The CDR3 length is 17 residues. TCRdb re-analysed the RT-PCR reads in MiXCR, keeping a single row per CDR3 protein. This table holds around 190,000 distinct CDR3 sequences, 7.5% to 10% found once. The table lists this clonotype with a few counts. What it binds is unknown. This sequence was found in a man over 45 who received an inactivated influenza vaccine. Here the sequenced sample was non-naive T cells sorted from PBMCs, taken on the day of vaccination. This rearrangement joins TRBV20-1 to TRBJ2-7; 9 bases line up with TRBD1. The CDR3 loop reads CSAREVSPGQGAYEQYF. The CDR3 bases are TGCAGTGCTAGAGAGGTCTCGCCGGGACAGGGTGCCTACGAGCAGTACTTC.